Each of the 8 T cell receptor beta chains below was sequenced from the same sample in a study of blood T cell repertoires in COVID-19. Assay used: immunoSEQ multiplex PCR; TCRdb lists only in-frame clones, some missing. The sample yields tens of thousands of clones, 75% to 85% seen once. Material: peripheral blood. All receptors come from a human donor in a cohort sampled during active COVID-19.

V gene TRBV6-4 combines with J gene TRBJ1-1; 9 bases align to TRBD1. Germline CDR1 reads MRHNA; CDR2 reads SNTAGT. J was trimmed by 0 bases and V by 7 bases; bases with no gene match: 6. The CDR3 has 15 residues. CDR3 sequence reads: CASNEDRGMNTEAFF. CDR3 DNA sequence: TGTGCCAGCAACGAAGACAGGGGGATGAACACTGAAGCTTTCTTT.

J is TRBJ2-2 and V is TRBV27; no clear D. Germline CDR1 and CDR2: MNHEY and SMNVEV (reference sequence). V was pared by 8 bases and J by 3 bases, with 10 bases between. The CDR3 spans 13 residues. The CDR3 is CASLRSDTGELFF. DNA of the CDR3: TGTGCCAGCCTCAGGTCAGACACCGGGGAGCTGTTTTTT.

The gene calls are TRBV7-8 and TRBJ2-2, with D tentatively TRBD2 (5 bases). The CDR3 extends over 15 amino acids. Trimming shortened V by 5 bases and J by 7 bases, and 17 bases separated the two germline ends. CDR1 SGHVS and CDR2 FQNEAQ come from the germline V gene. The chain's CDR3 is CASSPGLTPHGELFF. The CDR3 DNA reads TGTGCCAGCAGCCCCGGACTTACCCCCCACGGGGAGCTGTTTTTT.

The rearrangement uses TRBV5-1 and TRBJ1-6, with unresolved D. V was pared by 4 bases and J by 0 bases, with 11 bases between. Per the germline V gene, CDR1 is SGHRS and CDR2 is YFSETQ. The CDR3 is 16 residues long. CDR3 loop: CASSGLGSSYNSPLHF. CDR3 nucleotides: TGCGCCAGCAGCGGCCTCGGGAGCTCCTATAATTCACCCCTCCACTTT.

The chain has TRBV28 and TRBJ1-6; D may be TRBD1 (6 bases). Trimming pared 5 bases from V and 8 bases from J, leaving 16 bases between. Germline CDR1 is MDHEN and CDR2 is SYDVKM. This CDR3 region has 15 residues. The CDR3 DNA reads as TGTGCCAGCAGTACAAGGCAGGGGCAGCATTCACCCCTCCACTTT. Residues: CASSTRQGQHSPLHF. Full variable domain (rest looked up from reference TRBV28 and TRBJ1-6): DVKVTQSSRYLVKRTGEKVFLECVQDMDHENMFWYRQDPGLGLRLIYFSYDVKMKEKGDIPEGYSVSREKKERFSLILESASTNQTSMYLCASSTRQGQHSPLHFGNGTRLTVT.

The count of this clone is one. This sequence joins TRBV6-4 and TRBJ1-1, with D possibly being TRBD1 (6 bases). The germline gives CDR1 MRHNA, CDR2 SNTAGT. Trimming pared 6 bases from V and 4 bases from J, leaving 18 bases between. The CDR3 loop spans 15 amino acids. Written as DNA, the CDR3 is TGTGCCAGCAGAGATCCCAGGGGTGAGGGCACTGAAGCTTTCTTT. Amino acid sequence: CASRDPRGEGTEAFF.

In this sample, this clone turned up a few times. The rearrangement links TRBV27 to TRBJ2-7; 7 bases fit TRBD2. The CDR3 runs 15 residues. V lost 5 bases, J lost 5 bases, and 12 bases stayed unmatched. CDR1 MNHEY and CDR2 SMNVEV come from the germline V gene (reference sequence). CDR3 region: CASSPRAGTGNEQYF. The CDR3 DNA reads TGTGCCAGCAGTCCGAGAGCGGGAACGGGAAACGAGCAGTACTTC.

As DNA, the CDR3 is TGCGCCAGCAGGGCAGACATGAACACTGAAGCTTTCTTT. Residues: CASRADMNTEAFF. This chain links TRBV5-1 with TRBJ1-1; D gene unclear. Trimming took off 5 bases at V and 0 bases at J, with 8 bases between the two ends. Germline-derived CDR1 and CDR2 are SGHRS and YFSETQ. The CDR3 is made up of 13 amino acids.